This is a list of T cell receptor beta chains from one sample in a study of T cells in Graves' hyperthyroidism and ophthalmopathy. Via MiXCR, TCRdb re-called the multiplex PCR reads, giving one row per CDR3 protein. The data show a few hundred thousand distinct CDR3 sequences, with about 25% seen just once and around 79% held by the top ten. Source material: blood. Every receptor here comes from a man between 45 and 60 years old with Graves' hyperthyroidism. Each CDR3 is given with its conserved first and last residue. Each record gives: clone size, D gene, V gene, J gene, CDR3 protein, CDR3 DNA. The D gene is left open where the match is weak. Clone size is not always given. Where it is, it says once, few, many or a class for expanded clones.

many,TRBD1,TRBV12-3/TRBV12-4,TRBJ1-1,CASSSTGGMNTEAFF,TGTGCCAGCAGTTCGACAGGGGGCATGAACACTGAAGCTTTCTTT
many,TRBD1,TRBV2,TRBJ1-2,CASTGQDEQYTF,TGTGCCAGCACCGGACAGGACGAACAGTACACCTTC
NA,NA,TRBV19,TRBJ1-6,CASSPQGSPLHF,TGTGCCAGTAGTCCACAGGGTTCACCCCTCCACTTT
many,NA,TRBV11-2,TRBJ2-3,CASSLLGADTQYF,TGTGCCAGCAGCTTGTTGGGGGCAGATACGCAGTATTTT
many,NA,TRBV5-1,TRBJ2-3,CASSLEGFTDTQYF,TGCGCCAGCAGCTTGGAAGGCTTCACAGATACGCAGTATTTT
NA,TRBD2,TRBV30,TRBJ2-3,CAWNSGLAGFNTQYF,TGTGCCTGGAATTCGGGACTAGCGGGATTTAATACGCAGTATTTT
many,TRBD2,TRBV7-6,TRBJ2-5,CASSTPRVAGEETQYF,TGTGCCAGCAGCACGCCCCGGGTAGCGGGAGAAGAGACCCAGTACTTC
NA,NA,TRBV5-1,TRBJ1-4,CASSLDLGEKLFF,TGCGCCAGCAGCTTGGACCTAGGGGAAAAACTGTTTTTT
NA,NA,TRBV12-3/TRBV12-4,TRBJ1-5,CASSFPGLNQPQHF,TGTGCCAGCAGTTTTCCAGGGCTCAATCAGCCCCAGCATTTT
NA,TRBD1,TRBV27,TRBJ2-2,CASGTATGVTGELFF,TGTGCCAGCGGAACCGCGACAGGGGTCACCGGGGAGCTGTTTTTT
many,NA,TRBV11-2,TRBJ2-2,CASGLAWRDGGELFF,TGTGCCAGCGGTCTTGCCTGGCGGGACGGCGGGGAGCTGTTTTTT
few,NA,TRBV11-2,TRBJ2-7,CASSLAGQFYEQYF,TGTGCCAGCAGCTTAGCCGGACAGTTCTACGAGCAGTACTTC
few,TRBD1,TRBV12-3/TRBV12-4,TRBJ1-5,CASSHRDREVQPQHF,TGTGCCAGCAGCCACCGGGACAGGGAGGTTCAGCCCCAGCATTTT
NA,NA,TRBV29-1,TRBJ2-7,CSVVQGAYEQYF,TGCAGCGTTGTGCAGGGCGCCTACGAGCAGTACTTC
NA,NA,TRBV9,TRBJ2-3,CASSKIADSTDTQYF,TGTGCCAGCAGTAAAATAGCGGATAGCACAGATACGCAGTATTTT
many,TRBD2,TRBV3-1,TRBJ2-5,CASSGLAGATETQYF,TGTGCCAGCAGCGGACTAGCGGGAGCAACAGAGACCCAGTACTTC
NA,NA,TRBV19,TRBJ1-1,CASSMWDNTEAFF,TGTGCCAGTAGTATGTGGGATAACACTGAAGCTTTCTTT
few,NA,TRBV3-1,TRBJ2-2,CASSQGLQNTGELFF,TGTGCCAGCAGCCAAGGGCTGCAGAACACCGGGGAGCTGTTTTTT
NA,NA,TRBV3-1,TRBJ2-2,CASLQVNTGELFF,TGTGCCAGTCTACAGGTGAACACCGGGGAGCTGTTTTTT
NA,NA,TRBV6-1,TRBJ1-2,CASSVDLRGTLGYTF,TGTGCCAGCAGTGTTGATTTGAGGGGGACCCTTGGCTACACCTTC
few,TRBD2,TRBV11-2,TRBJ2-2,CASSPTGTSGTNTGELFF,TGTGCCAGCAGCCCCACCGGGACTAGCGGAACGAACACCGGGGAGCTGTTTTTT
NA,NA,TRBV19,TRBJ2-7,CASAYRVEGYEQYF,TGTGCCAGTGCCTACAGGGTTGAGGGCTACGAGCAGTACTTC
NA,TRBD2,TRBV30,TRBJ2-1,CAWGTSGKYNEQFF,TGTGCCTGGGGTACTAGCGGGAAATACAATGAGCAGTTCTTC